A single sample is the source of the 4 T cell receptor beta chains below, sequenced in a study of Ad26.COV2.S vaccination and SARS-CoV-2 variants. Profiled with immunoSEQ multiplex PCR; TCRdb holds only in-frame clones, not every one. The table includes around 86,000 clones, roughly 85% detected once. The sample consisted of peripheral blood, taken after recovery from COVID-19. Receptors were obtained from a human donor who had recovered from COVID-19.

J is TRBJ2-3 and V is TRBV12-3 or TRBV12-4; D gene unclear. V gave up 6 bases and J gave up 4 bases, with 11 bases separating them. CDR3 length: 13 amino acids. The CDR3 sequence is CASSSMSPDTQYF. In DNA, the CDR3 is TGTGCCAGCAGCTCCATGTCCCCAGATACGCAGTATTTT.

J is TRBJ2-7 and V is TRBV7-9; 13 bases map to TRBD2. J gave up 3 bases and V 5 bases, and 4 bases lay outside the gene matches. The CDR3 covers 15 residues. Germline assignment: CDR1 SEHNR and CDR2 FQNEAQ (reference sequence). CDR3 DNA: TGTGCCAGCAGCGCCCGGACTAGCGGGAGCTACGAGCAGTACTTC. Amino acid sequence: CASSARTSGSYEQYF. Supplemented by reference TRBV7-9 and TRBJ2-7, the full variable domain reads DTGVSQNPRHKITKRGQNVTFRCDPISEHNRLYWYRQTLGQGPEFLTYFQNEAQLEKSRLLSDRFSAERPKGSFSTLEIQRTEQGDSAMYLCASSARTSGSYEQYFGPGTRLTVT.

The rearrangement links TRBV14 to TRBJ1-1; tentative D call: TRBD1 (5 bases). With 4 bases removed from V and 0 bases from J, the gap between germline ends came to 12 bases. CDR1 SGHDN and CDR2 FVKESK come from the germline V gene. The CDR3 length is 15 residues. The CDR3, as DNA: TGTGCCAGCAGCCTTGGGGGACTAATGAACACTGAAGCTTTCTTT. As protein: CASSLGGLMNTEAFF.

V is TRBV24-1 and J is TRBJ1-5; D is unclear. Deletions cut 2 bases from V and 2 bases from J, with 6 bases between. Germline loops: CDR1 KGHDR, CDR2 SFDVKD. The CDR3 runs 14 residues. CDR3 amino acids: CATSDYKRNQPQHF. DNA for the CDR3: TGTGCCACCAGTGATTACAAGCGCAATCAGCCCCAGCATTTT.